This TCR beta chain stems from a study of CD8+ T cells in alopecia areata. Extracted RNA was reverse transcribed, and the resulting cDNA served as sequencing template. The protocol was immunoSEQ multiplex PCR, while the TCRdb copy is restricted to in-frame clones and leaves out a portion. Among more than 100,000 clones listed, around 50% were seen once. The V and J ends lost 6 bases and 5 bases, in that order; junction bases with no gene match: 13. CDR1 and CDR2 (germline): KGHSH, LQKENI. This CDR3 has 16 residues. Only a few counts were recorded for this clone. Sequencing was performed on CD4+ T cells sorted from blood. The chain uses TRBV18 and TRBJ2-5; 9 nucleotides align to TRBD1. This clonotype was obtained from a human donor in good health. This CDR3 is CASSLDRDRAVETQYF. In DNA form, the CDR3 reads TGTGCCAGCTCCCTGGACCGGGACAGGGCCGTGGAGACCCAGTACTTC. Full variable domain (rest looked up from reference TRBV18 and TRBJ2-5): NAGVMQNPRHLVRRRGQEARLRCSPMKGHSHVYWYRQLPEEGLKFMVYLQKENIIDESGMPKERFSAEFPKEGPSILRIQQVVRGDSAAYFCASSLDRDRAVETQYFGPGTRLLVL.